This TCR beta chain was sequenced in a study of cytomegalovirus exposure and HLA in healthy donors. Findings and caveats of the study: Among the CMV-associated chains, a few were confirmed in vitro as specific for CMV antigens.

About this clone itself: The antigen is unknown.

TCRdb keeps only in-frame clones here, not all; method: immunoSEQ multiplex PCR. Among around 160,000 clones, around four fifths were seen once, and the ten largest hold 2% to 2.5%. This CDR3 is built from 17 residues. Germline trimming cut 1 base from V and 5 bases from J; bases unmatched to any gene: 8. Germline assignment: CDR1 LNHDA and CDR2 SQIVND (reference sequence). The TCR comes from a man aged 25-40 years in good health and CMV-seropositive. Specimen: PBMCs. The chain is built from TRBV19 and TRBJ2-1; 10 positions match TRBD2. The CDR3 DNA is TGTGCCAGTAGTATAGTTCTGAGCGGGGGGGCCCACAATGAGCAGTTCTTC. Translation: CASSIVLSGGAHNEQFF.